This paragraph reports one TCR beta chain. Its antigen is currently unknown. These data belong to a study of cytomegalovirus exposure and HLA in healthy donors. The CDR3 spans 16 residues. V gave up 0 bases and J gave up 6 bases; unmatched junction bases: 8. Germline CDR1 reads SGHKS; CDR2 reads YYEKEE (reference sequence). Profiling relied on immunoSEQ multiplex PCR, and the TCRdb table lists in-frame clones only, not all of them. Found here are some 120,000 clones, 80% to 90% of them singletons; the top ten hold approximately 2%. Broader study findings: The study put 150 or so TCR beta chains on its list as cytomegalovirus-associated. According to a later analysis, TCR clusters from the first cohort tended to co-occur in the approximately 130 validation repertoires.

The rearrangement joins TRBV5-5 to TRBJ2-2; 7 bases are shared with TRBD1. The specimen sequenced was PBMCs. This receptor was identified in a woman under 30 in good health and CMV-seronegative. The DNA of the CDR3 is TGTGCCAGCAGCTTGGGGAGACAGGGTCGCGCCGGGGAGCTGTTTTTT. This translates into CASSLGRQGRAGELFF.